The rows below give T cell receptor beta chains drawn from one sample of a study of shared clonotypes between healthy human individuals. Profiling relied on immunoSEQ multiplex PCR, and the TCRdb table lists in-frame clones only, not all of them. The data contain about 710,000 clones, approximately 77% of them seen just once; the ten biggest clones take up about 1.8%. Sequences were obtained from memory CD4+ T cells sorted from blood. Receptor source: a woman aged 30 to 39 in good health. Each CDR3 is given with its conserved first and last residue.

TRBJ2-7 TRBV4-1 CASSPSGLAGRYEQYF
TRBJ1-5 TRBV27 CASREGNQPQHF
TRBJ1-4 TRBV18 CASSYLNSEKLFF
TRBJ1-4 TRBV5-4 CASSAIQGVEEKLFF
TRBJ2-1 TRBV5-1 CASSLGSSGYNEQFF
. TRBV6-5 CASRKREGYEQYF
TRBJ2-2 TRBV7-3 CASSLGLNTGELFF
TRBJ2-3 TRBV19 CASTTRDSTDTQYF
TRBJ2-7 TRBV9 CASSVGGETIYEQYF
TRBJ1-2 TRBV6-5 CASSSPRGPNYGYTF
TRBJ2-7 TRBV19 CASSPYGIVFHEQYF
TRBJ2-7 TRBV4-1 CASSQGLAIFYEQYF
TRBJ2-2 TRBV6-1 CASMIRESIGELFF
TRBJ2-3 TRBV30 CAWSVLSNTQYF
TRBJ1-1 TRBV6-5 CASSSKMNTEAFF
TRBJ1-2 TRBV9 CASSVGRGLGYGYTF
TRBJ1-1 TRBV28 CASSLRGYTEAFF
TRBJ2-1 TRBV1 CTSSQDLEGGGPHNEQFF
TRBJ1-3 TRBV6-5 CASSWAVGNTIYF
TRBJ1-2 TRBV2 CASSPNMDRGLSRRRNTF
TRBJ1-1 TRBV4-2 CASSQFRNEAFF